This T cell receptor (beta chain) was identified during a study of blood T cells in healthy people across ages. Using a J-beta primer mix together with a sample-barcoded 5' primer, a second PCR was run for about 7 to 12 cycles. TCRdb called the 5' RACE reads again in MiXCR, with one record for every CDR3 protein. The table includes roughly 1.6 million distinct CDR3 sequences, about 31% detected once. Germline loops: CDR1 MNHNY, CDR2 SVGAGI (reference sequence). Trimming removed 7 bases at V and 3 bases at J, with 19 bases between. The CDR3 runs 17 residues. The gene calls are TRBV6-6 and TRBJ2-6; D remains unclear. This clonotype was obtained from a woman in her twenties or thirties in good health. The sample consisted of blood. The CDR3 spells CASTTRRGGYGANVLTF. In DNA, the CDR3 is TGTGCCAGCACCACACGTAGAGGCGGTTATGGGGCCAACGTCCTGACTTTC.